The present entry profiles one T cell receptor beta chain with its context. Sequencing was performed with immunoSEQ multiplex PCR; in TCRdb, only in-frame clones are kept and a portion is missing. The sample records roughly 410,000 clones, 95% being singletons. This specimen belongs to a study of shared T cell receptors in the human thymus. The germline V gene encodes CDR1 SGHDN and CDR2 FVKESK. Trimming took 0 bases from V and 6 from J, leaving 11 bases between them. The CDR3 runs 15 residues. The receptor was isolated from a human donor. The sample consisted of thymocytes. This rearrangement joins TRBV14 to TRBJ1-4; D might be TRBD1 (6 bases). The CDR3: CASSQEGGTYEKLFF. The CDR3, as DNA: TGTGCCAGCAGCCAAGAAGGCGGGACATATGAAAAACTGTTTTTT. The full variable domain, with the rest looked up from reference TRBV14 and TRBJ1-4, is EAGVTQFPSHSVIEKGQTVTLRCDPISGHDNLYWYRRVMGKEIKFLLHFVKESKQDESGMPNNRFLAERTGGTYSTLKVQPAELEDSGVYFCASSQEGGTYEKLFFGSGTQLSVL.